Sequencing of this TCR beta chain was carried out in a study of shared clonotypes between healthy human individuals. The CDR3 is 13 residues long. Looked up from germline, CDR1 is SGHNT and CDR2 is YYREEE (reference sequence). V was trimmed by 1 base and J by 2 bases, leaving 7 bases between them. Assay: immunoSEQ multiplex PCR; the TCRdb copy retains only in-frame clones and omits some. The table includes about 2.2 million clones, over 85% detected once. Naive CD8 isolation took CD45RO-negative cells positively selected for CCR7 and excluded terminally differentiated effector memory CD45RA+ cells. The origin of this receptor is a man aged 18 to 35 in good health. Some clones in this sample may be carry-over from other donors' samples. The V gene is TRBV5-4, the J gene TRBJ2-7; the D gene is possibly TRBD1 (6 bases). The sample taken for sequencing was naive CD8+ T cells from PBMCs. The CDR3 reads CASSLRTAYEQYF. In DNA form, the CDR3 reads TGTGCCAGCAGCTTGCGGACAGCCTACGAGCAGTACTTC. Filled out from reference TRBV5-4 and TRBJ2-7, the complete variable domain reads ETGVTQSPTHLIKTRGQQVTLRCSSQSGHNTVSWYQQALGQGPQFIFQYYREEENGRGNFPPRFSGLQFPNYSSELNVNALELDDSALYLCASSLRTAYEQYFGPGTRLTVT.